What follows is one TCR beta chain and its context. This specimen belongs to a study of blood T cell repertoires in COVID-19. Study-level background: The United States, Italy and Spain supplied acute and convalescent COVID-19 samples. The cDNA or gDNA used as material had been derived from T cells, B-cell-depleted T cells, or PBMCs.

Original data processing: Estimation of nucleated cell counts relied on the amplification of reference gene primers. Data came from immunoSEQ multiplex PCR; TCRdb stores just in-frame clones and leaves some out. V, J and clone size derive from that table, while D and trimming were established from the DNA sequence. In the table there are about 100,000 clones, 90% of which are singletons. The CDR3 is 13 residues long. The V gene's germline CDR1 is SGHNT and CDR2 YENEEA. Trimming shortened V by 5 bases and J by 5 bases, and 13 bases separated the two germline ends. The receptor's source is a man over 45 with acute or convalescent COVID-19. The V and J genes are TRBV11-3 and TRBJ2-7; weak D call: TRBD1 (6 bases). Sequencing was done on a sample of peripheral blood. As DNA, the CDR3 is TGTGCCAGCAGCCCAACAGGGTATCACGAGCAGTACTTC. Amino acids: CASSPTGYHEQYF. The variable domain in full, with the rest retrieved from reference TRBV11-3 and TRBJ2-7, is EAGVVQSPRYKIIEKKQPVAFWCNPISGHNTLYWYLQNLGQGPELLIRYENEEAVDDSQLPKDRFSAERLKGVDSTLKIQPAELGDSAVYLCASSPTGYHEQYFGPGTRLTVT.